This T cell receptor (beta chain) appears in the sequencing data of a study of cytomegalovirus exposure and HLA in healthy donors (TCRdb year 2017). General notes on the study: A later analysis indicated that the 120 validation repertoires were generated on the platform also employed for the roughly 730 repertoires of the first cohort. The study aimed to test whether cataloging public T cell receptors could reveal signatures of past pathogen exposure. Besides the first cohort of 500 to 700 subjects, a separate validation cohort made up of 120 different subjects was used. The study combined high-throughput TCR immunosequencing, statistical association of individual TCRs with disease status, and machine learning to predict cytomegalovirus infection status.

The protocol used for the library was the immunoSEQ multiplex PCR assay. Under the source paper's analysis protocol: A statistical classification framework was built to diagnose cytomegalovirus status from the catalog of TCR beta chain sequences. TCRdb provides this immuneACCESS table in a form limited to in-frame rearrangements. Some clones are lacking; in checked studies, under half of them reflect an unresolved V gene, and why the rest are absent is not known. V and J calls and clone size come straight from that table; D and trimming were deduced from the DNA. In all, the sample holds about 140,000 clones, and around 90% of those were seen once. The ten largest make up 7% to 9% of the sample. Here is what the overall study found, with its caveats: In vitro tests confirmed that a few of the cytomegalovirus-associated TCR beta chains recognize cytomegalovirus antigens. According to the authors, the approach could potentially be generalized to other disease states and immunological phenotypes. A later analysis found that TCRs clustered in the first cohort also tended to co-occur in the 120 validation repertoires, with approximately 95% of cluster scores above 0. While some public TCRs were present in many individuals, most TCR sequences turned up only very rarely across donors. The classifier was reported to diagnose cytomegalovirus status with high specificity and sensitivity in both the original cohort and the validation cohort. All 120 or so repertoires were used to score co-occurrence in the validation cohort in a later analysis, because that analysis had no HLA typing for the cohort. The study gave a list of about 160 TCR beta chains associated with cytomegalovirus.

The germline V and J ends show losses of 6 bases and 8 bases respectively, and no gene match explains 3 bases of the junction. Reading from cysteine to phenylalanine, the CDR3 counts 13 amino acids. Kept here is only the CDR3 DNA, which spans 39 bases and is read in frame from base 1. CDR1 SGHAT and CDR2 FQNNGV were looked up in the germline V gene. Points on this clone: The clone's antigen remains unknown. It has no much larger one-base neighbor in the sample; base qualities were not kept.

The donors were included in the validation cohort of some 110 subjects, a group kept apart from the roughly 610-subject first cohort. The chain employs TRBV11-2 and TRBJ2-1; TRBD2 aligns with 11 central bases. The TCR comes from a woman in her late teens or twenties in good health and CMV-seropositive. The sequenced sample consisted of PBMCs. The CDR3 protein is CASSSGRGYEQFF. The sequenced DNA is TGTGCCAGCAGTAGCGGGAGGGGGTATGAGCAGTTCTTC.